One and the same sample provided the 31 T cell receptor beta chains below, sequenced in a study of control samples from healthy donors and cancer patients. Libraries were prepared by immunoSEQ multiplex PCR; TCRdb keeps only in-frame clonotypes and omits some of them. The sample includes under 85,000 clones, over 85% of them seen just once. Source material: PBMCs. These TCRs come from a woman aged 40 to 55 with lung cancer.

V usage is TRBV5-1 and J usage is TRBJ2-7; D not resolved. V gave up 0 bases and J gave up 4 bases, with 11 bases separating them. The CDR3 sequence is 14 residues long. In germline, CDR1 is SGHRS, CDR2 YFSETQ. The CDR3 spells CASSLGVARYEQYF. The CDR3 DNA is TGCGCCAGCAGCTTGGGGGTCGCGAGGTACGAGCAGTACTTC.

The sample holds one count of this clone. The V and J genes are TRBV28 and TRBJ1-2; D not resolved. Germline V gene sequence: CDR1 MDHEN, CDR2 SYDVKM. This CDR3 has 12 residues. Trimming took 8 bases from V and 7 from J, leaving 14 bases between them. This CDR3 is CASLPVAGGYTF. The CDR3 DNA reads as TGTGCCAGCTTACCGGTGGCTGGTGGCTACACCTTC.

The CDR3 sequence is CASSSRIGSIYNEQFF. The CDR3 region has the DNA TGTGCCAGCAGTTCCCGGATCGGTTCTATCTACAATGAGCAGTTCTTC. This chain connects TRBV27 to TRBJ2-1; D remains ambiguous. Trimming left V 4 bases short and J 3 bases short, with 16 bases between. Germline values: CDR1 MNHEY, CDR2 SMNVEV (reference sequence). The CDR3 loop spans 16 amino acids.

This clone was detected only once. The genes are TRBV29-1 and TRBJ1-2; D is undetermined. The CDR3 is made up of 9 amino acids. Germline CDR1 and CDR2: SQVTM and ANQGSEA. Trimming cost V 3 bases and J 9 bases, with 5 bases left between them. The CDR3 loop is CSVEGSYTF. In DNA form, the CDR3 reads TGCAGCGTTGAGGGGAGCTACACCTTC.

The chain carries TRBV24-1 and TRBJ2-5, with D possibly matching TRBD2 (5 bases). CDR1 KGHDR and CDR2 SFDVKD come from the germline V gene. This CDR3 has 16 residues. V shed 3 bases and J shed 0 bases, with 13 bases lying between them. The CDR3, as DNA: TGTGCCACCAGTGATCTAGGAGGACCGTACCAAGAGACCCAGTACTTC. Translation gives CATSDLGGPYQETQYF.

V usage is TRBV5-1 and J usage is TRBJ2-2; 10 nucleotides match TRBD2. The junction had 4 bases not matched to a gene; V was cut back by 1 base and J by 4 bases. This CDR3 has 16 residues. The V gene's germline CDR1 is SGHRS and CDR2 YFSETQ. The CDR3 DNA reads TGCGCCAGCAGCTTGTACGCTAGCGGGGGCACCGGGGAGCTGTTTTTT. Amino acid sequence: CASSLYASGGTGELFF.

This chain uses TRBV29-1 with TRBJ1-2; no clear D gene. The V end was cut by 0 bases, the J end by 4 bases, with 12 bases between. There are 14 residues in the CDR3. Germline CDR1 is SQVTM and CDR2 is ANQGSEA. CDR3 protein: CSVEEALGIYGYTF. The CDR3 DNA sequence: TGCAGCGTTGAAGAGGCTCTGGGAATCTATGGCTACACCTTC.

This chain uses TRBV6-4 with TRBJ2-2; D not resolved. V was pared by 4 bases and J by 0 bases, with 6 bases between. The CDR3 sequence is 14 residues long. The V gene's germline CDR1 is MRHNA and CDR2 SNTAGT. DNA of the CDR3: TGTGCCAGCAGTGTTAGTTCGAACACCGGGGAGCTGTTTTTT. It translates to CASSVSSNTGELFF.

The chain uses TRBV30 and TRBJ2-3; 10 bases align to TRBD1. CDR1 and CDR2 from the germline V gene are GTSNPN and SVGIG (reference sequence). V lost 1 base to trimming and J lost 4 bases; unmatched junction nucleotides: 14. The CDR3 contains 18 residues. The CDR3 here is CAWSGFGTGARGADTQYF. In nucleotides, the CDR3 is TGTGCCTGGAGTGGGTTTGGGACAGGGGCGAGGGGCGCAGATACGCAGTATTTT. The whole variable domain, filled in from reference TRBV30 and TRBJ2-3, reads SQTIHQWPATLVQPVGSPLSLECTVEGTSNPNLYWYRQAAGRGLQLLFYSVGIGQISSEVPQNLSASRPQDRQFILSSKKLLLSDSGFYLCAWSGFGTGARGADTQYFGPGTRLTVL.

This chain links TRBV9 with TRBJ2-3, with 9 positions matching TRBD2. The CDR3 loop spans 15 amino acids. Per the germline V gene, CDR1 is SGDLS and CDR2 is YYNGEE. V was pared by 3 bases and J by 3 bases, with 5 bases of the junction left unmatched. CDR3 DNA sequence: TGTGCCAGCAGCGCCCTCGGACTAGCGACAGATACGCAGTATTTT. It yields the protein CASSALGLATDTQYF.

The chain joins TRBV11-2 to TRBJ1-3, with TRBD1 identical over 7 bases. V dropped 3 bases and J dropped 0; count of bases not matched to a gene: 11. The length of the CDR3 is 18 residues. Looked up from germline, CDR1 is SGHAT and CDR2 is FQNNGV. The CDR3 reads CASSLIFGGQASGNTIYF. The CDR3 DNA reads TGTGCCAGCAGCTTGATATTTGGCGGACAGGCCTCTGGAAACACCATATATTTT.

The chain uses TRBV4-1 and TRBJ2-5; 7 bases are shared with TRBD2. The junction had 8 bases not matched to a gene; V was cut back by 1 base and J by 3 bases. CDR1 and CDR2 (germline): MGHRA, YSYEKL. This CDR3 comprises 16 residues. The CDR3 reads CASSQGPGTIEETQYF. The CDR3, as DNA: TGCGCCAGCAGCCAAGGCCCTGGGACTATTGAAGAGACCCAGTACTTC.

This clone was counted a single time. This chain connects TRBV11-3 to TRBJ2-7; 10 nucleotides line up with TRBD1. The CDR3 sequence is 15 residues long. The germline gives CDR1 SGHNT, CDR2 YENEEA. The V segment lost 4 bases and the J segment 3 bases; nucleotides outside the gene matches: 6. The DNA for the CDR3 is TGTGCCAGCAGCTACTCGGACAGGGGGAGCTACGAGCAGTACTTC. The encoded protein is CASSYSDRGSYEQYF.

This chain uses TRBV6-5 with TRBJ1-2; D is undetermined. Germline values: CDR1 MNHEY, CDR2 SVGAGI. The length of the CDR3 is 13 residues. V was clipped by 2 bases and J by 6 bases, with 10 bases between them. In nucleotides, the CDR3 is TGTGCCAGCAGTTACAGGATTCGGGATGGCTACACCTTC. Translation: CASSYRIRDGYTF.

This clone appeared once. V is TRBV5-8 and J is TRBJ2-2, with D tentatively TRBD2 (6 bases). The V end was cut by 4 bases, the J end by 4 bases, with 11 bases between. Per the germline V gene, CDR1 is SGHTS and CDR2 is YDEGEE. The length of the CDR3 is 14 residues. The CDR3 sequence: CASSRRGPTGELFF. As DNA, the CDR3 is TGTGCCAGCAGCAGGCGGGGACCCACCGGGGAGCTGTTTTTT.

The chain carries TRBV6-5 and TRBJ2-1; 11 bases align to TRBD1. Germline V gives CDR1 MNHEY, CDR2 SVGAGI. The V and J ends lost 6 bases and 10 bases, in that order; junction bases with no gene match: 8. This CDR3 has 14 residues. In DNA, the CDR3 is TGTGCCAGCAGCCGTCCGGGACAGGGGGGGGAGCAGTTCTTC. Its translation: CASSRPGQGGEQFF.

The chain recombines TRBV5-1 with TRBJ2-1, with no clear D. The CDR3 consists of 15 residues. CDR1 is SGHRS and CDR2 is YFSETQ in the germline V gene. V was trimmed by 4 bases and J by 2 bases, leaving 13 bases between them. CDR3 sequence (DNA): TGCGCCAGCAGCCTCGTCCCCGCCACCTACAATGAGCAGTTCTTC. It translates to CASSLVPATYNEQFF.

This rearrangement joins TRBV27 to TRBJ1-2, with D uncertain. CDR3 length: 14 residues. Trimming took off 3 bases at V and 3 bases at J, with 11 bases between the two ends. Germline CDR1 MNHEY, CDR2 SMNVEV (reference sequence). The CDR3: CASSFRGMDYGYTF. DNA of the CDR3: TGTGCCAGCAGTTTCCGCGGGATGGACTATGGCTACACCTTC.

The gene calls are TRBV5-8 and TRBJ1-3, with D tentatively TRBD1 (6 bases). The CDR3 has 15 residues. Germline V CDR1 and CDR2: SGHTS, YDEGEE. V was pared by 0 bases and J by 0 bases, with 7 bases between. The CDR3 DNA sequence: TGTGCCAGCAGCTTGGGGACAGTCTCTGGAAACACCATATATTTT. Translating gives CASSLGTVSGNTIYF. The full variable domain, rest sourced from reference TRBV5-8 and TRBJ1-3, is EAGVTQSPTHLIKTRGQQATLRCSPISGHTSVYWYQQALGLGLQFLLWYDEGEERNRGNFPPRFSGRQFPNYSSELNVNALELEDSALYLCASSLGTVSGNTIYFGEGSWLTVV.

The rearrangement links TRBV4-1 to TRBJ2-5; the match to TRBD2 covers 7 bases. V shed 0 bases and J 5 bases; nucleotides not matched to a gene: 12. Germline V gives CDR1 MGHRA, CDR2 YSYEKL. This CDR3 spans 17 amino acids. The CDR3 sequence is CASSQEPRTRVGETQYF. The CDR3 region has the DNA TGCGCCAGCAGCCAAGAGCCCCGGACTAGAGTGGGGGAGACCCAGTACTTC.

This clone turned up a few times. V is TRBV5-4 and J is TRBJ2-7, with D uncertain. Germline values: CDR1 SGHNT, CDR2 YYREEE (reference sequence). This CDR3 has 16 residues. V was trimmed by 0 bases and J by 3 bases, leaving 16 bases between them. The CDR3 coding sequence is TGTGCCAGCAGCTTGGACTTACCCACGAAAGGCTACGAGCAGTACTTC. Encoded protein: CASSLDLPTKGYEQYF. Drawing the rest from reference TRBV5-4 and TRBJ2-7, the complete variable domain is ETGVTQSPTHLIKTRGQQVTLRCSSQSGHNTVSWYQQALGQGPQFIFQYYREEENGRGNFPPRFSGLQFPNYSSELNVNALELDDSALYLCASSLDLPTKGYEQYFGPGTRLTVT.

The chain links TRBV7-2 to TRBJ2-3; D may be TRBD2 (6 bases). CDR3 length equals 16 residues. The germline V gene encodes CDR1 SGHTA and CDR2 FQGNSA. V was clipped by 3 bases and J by 4 bases, with 17 bases between them. The CDR3 nucleotides are TGTGCCAGCAGCTTGGGCGGGGTTGGTATCTCAGATACGCAGTATTTT. Amino acids: CASSLGGVGISDTQYF. Full variable domain (remainder filled in from reference TRBV7-2 and TRBJ2-3): GAGVSQSPSNKVTEKGKDVELRCDPISGHTALYWYRQSLGQGLEFLIYFQGNSAPDKSGLPSDRFSAERTGGSVSTLTIQRTQQEDSAVYLCASSLGGVGISDTQYFGPGTRLTVL.

The V and J genes are TRBV3-1 (or the pseudogene TRBV3-2) and TRBJ2-1; 16 bases fit TRBD2. Germline CDR1 and CDR2: LGHDT and YNNKEL (reference sequence). The trim removed 4 bases at V and 2 bases at J, leaving 23 bases unmatched. The CDR3 has 24 residues. The CDR3 bases are TGTGCCAGCAGCCCGCACGACGGGACTCTCCCTTGGGGACTAGCGGGGGGGCCCTACAATGAGCAGTTCTTC. Residues: CASSPHDGTLPWGLAGGPYNEQFF.

The chain uses TRBV29-1 and TRBJ2-1, with 7 nucleotides matching TRBD1. This CDR3 contains 14 residues. With 6 bases clipped from V and 2 bases from J, the junction kept 7 bases outside the gene matches. Germline V CDR1 and CDR2: SQVTM, ANQGSEA. CDR3 protein: CSVRGFLTYNEQFF. The DNA of the CDR3 is TGCAGCGTCAGGGGGTTCCTTACCTACAATGAGCAGTTCTTC.

The chain uses TRBV5-4 and TRBJ2-3, with D maybe TRBD1 (6 bases). V lost 4 bases, J lost 1 base, and 13 bases lay in between. This CDR3 is 15 amino acids long. From germline, CDR1 is SGHNT and CDR2 YYREEE (reference sequence). CDR3 sequence (DNA): TGTGCCAGCAGCAACCGGACAGCCGGCACAGATACGCAGTATTTT. Translating gives CASSNRTAGTDTQYF.

CDR3 bases: TGTGCCAGCAGTTCGGCAGGGATTTTTTGGGGGGAGCTGTTTTTT. It codes for CASSSAGIFWGELFF. The V gene is TRBV7-9, the J gene TRBJ2-2; D is possibly TRBD1 (5 bases). The germline V gene has CDR1 SEHNR and CDR2 FQNEAQ (reference sequence). V lost 6 bases to trimming and J lost 8 bases, with 19 bases between them. The CDR3 has 15 residues.

This clone was detected only a few times. J is TRBJ2-4 and V is TRBV5-6; no definite D call. Germline-derived CDR1 and CDR2 are SGHDT and YYEEEE. Trimming removed 3 bases from V and 0 bases from J, with 13 bases in between. The CDR3 covers 16 residues. The CDR3 nucleotides read TGTGCCAGCAGCTCACCCCAACACAAAGCCAAAAACATTCAGTACTTC. It translates to CASSSPQHKAKNIQYF.

J is TRBJ2-6 and V is TRBV19, with TRBD1 matching 7 bases. The length of the CDR3 is 17 residues. Trimming cost V 7 bases and J 0 bases; bases outside gene matches: 9. From germline, CDR1 is LNHDA and CDR2 SQIVND (reference sequence). CDR3 nucleotides: TGTGCCAGTACCACGGACAGGCTTTTCTCTGGGGCCAACGTCCTGACTTTC. Translating it yields CASTTDRLFSGANVLTF.

The chain combines TRBV19 with TRBJ1-1; D is uncertain. V shed 5 bases and J shed 4 bases, with 11 bases lying between them. This CDR3 has 13 amino acids. The germline V gene encodes CDR1 LNHDA and CDR2 SQIVND (reference sequence). CDR3: CASSPSGGTEAFF. The CDR3 nucleotides are TGTGCCAGTAGTCCGTCGGGCGGCACTGAAGCTTTCTTT.

V and J are TRBV6-5 and TRBJ2-7; no reliable D call. CDR3 length: 14 amino acids. The ends were cut back, 6 bases at V and 4 bases at J, with 16 bases in the middle. Germline V gives CDR1 MNHEY, CDR2 SVGAGI. The CDR3 DNA is TGTGCCAGCAGCCCGGGCCTTGGTGGGTACGAGCAGTACTTC. This codes for CASSPGLGGYEQYF.

The chain uses TRBV3-1 (or the pseudogene TRBV3-2) and TRBJ2-2; 7 positions agree with TRBD1. CDR1 and CDR2 from the germline V gene are LGHDT and YNNKEL (reference sequence). V was clipped by 3 bases and J by 4 bases; unmatched bases: 5. The CDR3 is made up of 15 amino acids. In DNA form, the CDR3 reads TGTGCCAGCAGCCATCCCGGGACAGCCACCGGGGAGCTGTTTTTT. Encoded protein: CASSHPGTATGELFF.